The source of this T cell receptor (beta chain) is a study of cytomegalovirus exposure and HLA in healthy donors. Study conclusions and caveats: One variant, a missense change in DCLRE1C, was linked in a later analysis to TCR beta V- and J-gene trimming.

The PCR was carried out with 60 Vbeta primers and 13 Jbeta primers. Produced via immunoSEQ multiplex PCR; TCRdb's table is partial and in-frame only. The data show about 110,000 clones, about 80% seen once. To note about this clone: Its antigen is not identified.

V dropped 4 bases and J dropped 6; count of bases not matched to a gene: 11. Germline values: CDR1 LGHNA, CDR2 YSLEER. This CDR3 is 16 amino acids long. Material for sequencing was PBMCs. This sequence was found in a young man in good health and CMV-seropositive. The chain employs TRBV4-3 and TRBJ2-1; 8 bases match TRBD2. The CDR3: CASSPRSAGGSNEQFF. CDR3 sequence (DNA): TGCGCCAGCAGCCCCCGGTCGGCGGGGGGTAGCAATGAGCAGTTCTTC.